Listed below are T cell receptor beta chains from one sample, sequenced in a study of T cell clonotyping in hematopoietic cell transplantation. Here immunoSEQ multiplex PCR was the method, and the copy in TCRdb shows in-frame clones only, minus some. The repertoire holds roughly 10,000 clones, with roughly 90% as singletons. The material was peripheral blood mononuclear cells, obtained before stem cell transplant. These receptors were taken from a woman aged 40 to 50 with acute myeloid leukemia. Some clones in this sample may be carry-over from other donors' samples. The CDR3 runs from the conserved cysteine through the conserved F or W. The D gene is left open where the match is weak. For some rows the clone size is stated as once, few or many, or as a class when expanded; others skip it.

abundance | d_gene | j_gene | v_gene | CDR3aa | CDR3nt
NA | NA | TRBJ1-1 | TRBV19 | CASSIDPGVGTEAFF | TGTGCCAGTAGTATAGATCCAGGGGTGGGTACTGAAGCTTTCTTT
NA | NA | TRBJ2-7 | TRBV19 | CASSMYGLSDQYF | TGTGCCAGTAGTATGTACGGACTATCCGACCAGTACTTC
NA | TRBD1 | TRBJ1-2 | TRBV11-2 | CASSSSDRENGYTF | TGTGCCAGCAGCAGCTCGGACAGGGAGAATGGCTACACCTTC
NA | TRBD2 | TRBJ2-5 | TRBV30 | CAWRPGLAGGPDQETQYF | TGTGCCTGGAGGCCGGGACTAGCGGGAGGGCCGGACCAAGAGACCCAGTACTTC
NA | NA | TRBJ2-7 | TRBV30 | CAWSYGSEEQYF | TGTGCCTGGAGTTATGGGAGCGAAGAGCAGTACTTC
NA | TRBD2 | TRBJ2-7 | TRBV19 | CASSILANSGSSYEQYF | TGTGCCAGTAGTATACTCGCGAATAGCGGGAGCTCCTACGAGCAGTACTTC
NA | TRBD2 | TRBJ2-3 | TRBV28 | CASSFIWTSGIGTDTQYF | TGTGCCAGCAGTTTTATTTGGACTAGCGGGATAGGCACAGATACGCAGTATTTT
NA | NA | TRBJ2-7 | TRBV7-2 | CASSLAFEASYEQYF | TGTGCCAGCAGCTTAGCGTTCGAGGCCTCCTACGAGCAGTACTTC
NA | TRBD1 | TRBJ1-1 | TRBV6-5 | CASSSSGGYTEAFF | TGTGCCAGCAGTTCTTCAGGGGGGTACACTGAAGCTTTCTTT
NA | NA | TRBJ2-7 | TRBV5-4 | CASSWSGDHEQYF | TGTGCCAGCAGCTGGTCCGGGGACCACGAGCAGTACTTC
few | NA | TRBJ2-3 | TRBV29-1 | CSVEAGEGSTDTQYF | TGCAGCGTTGAAGCGGGAGAGGGGAGCACAGATACGCAGTATTTT
NA | TRBD1 | TRBJ1-2 | TRBV5-5 | CASSQPGQGATIYGYTF | TGTGCCAGCAGTCAACCGGGACAGGGGGCTACAATCTATGGCTACACCTTC
NA | TRBD1 | TRBJ1-5 | TRBV2 | CASSVGGTGGVQPQHF | TGTGCCAGCAGTGTAGGGGGGACAGGGGGGGTTCAGCCCCAGCATTTT
NA | TRBD2 | TRBJ2-2 | TRBV7-3 | CASSPRLAGNTGELFF | TGTGCCAGCAGCCCTAGACTAGCGGGAAACACCGGGGAGCTGTTTTTT
NA | NA | TRBJ1-6 | TRBV7-2 | CASSLTKGVAVLHF | TGTGCCAGCAGCTTGACGAAAGGGGTAGCCGTCCTCCACTTT
NA | TRBD2 | TRBJ2-1 | TRBV11-2 | CASSSIAGVAYNEQFF | TGTGCCAGCAGCTCCATAGCGGGAGTAGCCTACAATGAGCAGTTCTTC
NA | NA | TRBJ2-3 | TRBV29-1 | CSVVWRATPTDTQYF | TGCAGCGTTGTGTGGCGGGCCACCCCCACAGATACGCAGTATTTT
once | NA | TRBJ2-7 | TRBV30 | CAWGYREQYF | TGTGCCTGGGGATACAGAGAGCAGTACTTC
NA | TRBD1 | TRBJ2-7 | TRBV11-2 | CASSLVGQGDDEQYF | TGTGCCAGCAGCTTAGTAGGGCAGGGGGACGACGAGCAGTACTTC
NA | NA | TRBJ1-4 | TRBV27 | CASSSPSEKKLFF | TGTGCCAGCAGTTCACCCTCGGAGAAAAAACTGTTTTTT
once | TRBD1 | TRBJ1-3 | TRBV5-4 | CASSPRQGIAGNTIYF | TGTGCCAGCAGCCCACGACAGGGAATCGCTGGAAACACCATATATTTT
NA | TRBD2 | TRBJ2-1 | TRBV5-1 | CASSPLKRERGNEQFF | TGCGCCAGCAGCCCCCTAAAGCGGGAGCGGGGCAATGAGCAGTTCTTC
NA | NA | TRBJ1-5 | TRBV30 | CAWGELGNQPQHF | TGTGCCTGGGGAGAATTGGGCAATCAGCCCCAGCATTTT
NA | NA | TRBJ2-3 | TRBV5-6 | CASSLAATDTQYF | TGTGCCAGCAGCTTGGCGGCCACAGATACGCAGTATTTT
NA | NA | TRBJ2-2 | TRBV9 | CASRGAGELFF | TGTGCCAGCAGAGGGGCCGGGGAGCTGTTTTTT
NA | NA | TRBJ1-1 | TRBV29-1 | CSVAAGYPNTEAFF | TGCAGCGTGGCCGCTGGGTATCCGAACACTGAAGCTTTCTTT
NA | NA | TRBJ1-2 | TRBV15 | CATSADSVNGYTF | TGTGCCACCAGCGCGGACTCCGTGAACGGCTACACCTTC
NA | TRBD1 | TRBJ2-7 | TRBV7-9 | CASSSRDRVSYEQYF | TGTGCCAGCAGCTCCCGGGACAGGGTCTCCTACGAGCAGTACTTC